This TCR beta chain comes out of a study of T cell responses to AZD1222 COVID-19 vaccine. Study as a whole: Some second doses came at about 4 weeks and others at about 12 weeks; these were pooled.

Germline V CDR1 and CDR2: MNHEY, SVGEGT. Trimming removed 4 bases at V and 3 bases at J, with 9 bases between. This CDR3 has 13 residues. In regard to this clone: Its antigen remains unknown.

The data were produced by immunoSEQ multiplex PCR, yet TCRdb's version contains in-frame clones alone and is incomplete. The sample lists more than 150,000 clones, 85% to 95% seen once, with approximately 4% in the top ten. General study results and limits: Possibly, clonal diversity was underestimated; donors were largely white British and included more females. The study reported that nearly half of spike-specific TCRs target unmutated variant regions. Among those given AZD1222, only six were seropositive at baseline.

The starting material was peripheral blood, obtained on day 0 of AZD1222 vaccination. This clonotype originated in an adult in good health. This chain uses TRBV6-2 or TRBV6-3 with TRBJ1-1, with D uncertain. The CDR3 DNA is TGTGCCAGCAGTTTGTTAGCTGACACTGAAGCTTTCTTT. Encoded protein: CASSLLADTEAFF.